These 7 T cell receptor beta chains came from one sample sequenced in a study of Ad26.COV2.S vaccination and SARS-CoV-2 variants. Only in-frame clones appear in the TCRdb table, and some are missing; sequencing was by immunoSEQ multiplex PCR. Of fewer than 100,000 clones listed, about four fifths are singletons. Sample: peripheral blood, taken after recovery from COVID-19. The receptor source for this set is a human donor who had recovered from COVID-19.

V gene TRBV27 combines with J gene TRBJ2-2; 10 positions match TRBD2. The ends lost 2 bases at V and 6 bases at J; junction bases unmatched: 3. There are 15 residues in the CDR3. Germline V gives CDR1 MNHEY, CDR2 SMNVEV (reference sequence). The CDR3 nucleotides are TGTGCCAGCAGTTTACTAGCGGGAGTAGCCGGGGAGCTGTTTTTT. Translating gives CASSLLAGVAGELFF.

The genes are TRBV24-1 and TRBJ1-2; D ambiguous. V was clipped by 3 bases and J by 4 bases, with 11 bases between them. CDR1 is KGHDR and CDR2 is SFDVKD in the germline V gene. The length of the CDR3 is 14 residues. This CDR3 reads CATSDPGRSYGYTF. The CDR3, as DNA: TGTGCCACCAGTGATCCGGGGAGGAGCTATGGCTACACCTTC.

The V and J genes are TRBV3-1 (or the pseudogene TRBV3-2) and TRBJ2-7; TRBD2 agrees at 8 bases. The CDR3 runs to 14 residues. The V gene's germline CDR1 is LGHDT and CDR2 YNNKEL (reference sequence). J lost 3 bases, V lost 4 bases, and 5 bases had no gene match. The CDR3 sequence is CASSLRLANYEQYF. The CDR3 nucleotides read TGTGCCAGCAGCCTTAGACTAGCGAACTACGAGCAGTACTTC.

This clone occurred once. The chain carries TRBV28 and TRBJ1-2, with a weak D call TRBD1 (6 bases). The germline CDR1 and CDR2 sequences are MDHEN and SYDVKM. The CDR3 sequence is 14 residues long. Deletions cut 2 bases from V and 4 bases from J, with 11 bases between. For the CDR3, the DNA is TGTGCCAGCAGTTTAGAAACAGGGCGCTATGGCTACACCTTC. Its translation is CASSLETGRYGYTF.

The chain links TRBV12-5 to TRBJ1-2; D possibly corresponds to TRBD1 (5 bases). The CDR3 is made up of 18 amino acids. Germline CDR1 and CDR2: LGHNT and FRNRAP. V lost 0 bases, J lost 0 bases, and 17 bases lay in between. CDR3 sequence reads: CASGLVLGGISSNYGYTF. The CDR3 coding sequence is TGTGCTAGTGGTTTGGTACTCGGGGGGATATCTTCTAACTATGGCTACACCTTC. The complete variable domain, with remaining parts taken from reference TRBV12-5 and TRBJ1-2, reads DARVTQTPRHKVTEMGQEVTMRCQPILGHNTVFWYRQTMMQGLELLAYFRNRAPLDDSGMPKDRFSAEMPDATLATLKIQPSEPRDSAVYFCASGLVLGGISSNYGYTFGSGTRLTVV.

The genes are TRBV5-4 and TRBJ2-5; D gene ambiguous. The germline V gene encodes CDR1 SGHNT and CDR2 YYREEE (reference sequence). Trimming removed 4 bases at V and 5 bases at J, with 18 bases between. There are 15 residues in the CDR3. In DNA, the CDR3 is TGTGCCAGCAGCCAGAGGAAGCGTAGCTCGGAGACCCAGTACTTC. Its translation is CASSQRKRSSETQYF.

The CDR3 region has the DNA TGCGCCAGCAGCCCCATCGGGACCCTGGGTGAGCAGTTCTTC. This sequence encodes CASSPIGTLGEQFF. The chain carries TRBV5-1 and TRBJ2-1, with D perhaps being TRBD1 or TRBD2 (5 bases each). V lost 4 bases to trimming and J lost 9 bases, with 17 bases between them. This CDR3 has 14 amino acids. Germline lookup yields CDR1 SGHRS and CDR2 YFSETQ.